This is a list of T cell receptor beta chains from one sample in a study of blood T cell repertoires in COVID-19. Generated by immunoSEQ multiplex PCR, the TCRdb table keeps only in-frame clones and is missing some. The table records 330,000 or so clones, around nine tenths of them present only once. Sequencing used PBMCs or T cells enriched from blood (not recorded which). These receptors all stem from a woman in her twenties or thirties who had been exposed to COVID-19. CDR3s include the opening cysteine and the closing phenylalanine or tryptophan. The D gene is left open where the match is weak. Expanded clones are given a class, and other clones once, few, many or no size at all.

abundance,d_gene,j_gene,v_gene,len,CDR3aa,CDR3nt
-,-,TRBJ2-5,TRBV13,15,CASSLGGGLVETQYF,TGTGCCAGCAGCTTAGGAGGGGGTCTGGTAGAGACCCAGTACTTC
-,TRBD1,TRBJ2-2,TRBV28,15,CASSELTGDTGELFF,TGTGCCAGCAGTGAATTAACAGGGGATACCGGGGAGCTGTTTTTT
-,TRBD2,TRBJ2-7,TRBV5-1,13,CASTGLAGGEQYF,TGCGCCAGCACCGGACTAGCGGGAGGCGAGCAGTACTTC
-,-,TRBJ1-1,TRBV9,13,CASSGGGNTEAFF,TGTGCCAGCAGCGGAGGGGGGAACACTGAAGCTTTCTTT
-,-,TRBJ2-7,TRBV5-1,14,CASSPGTELYEQYF,TGCGCCAGCAGCCCTGGTACAGAGCTATACGAGCAGTACTTC
-,TRBD2,TRBJ2-2,TRBV7-7,17,CAVRTSGRRSNTGELFF,TGTGCGGTGAGGACTAGCGGGAGACGATCGAACACCGGGGAGCTGTTTTTT
-,-,TRBJ1-1,TRBV15,11,CATAENTEAFF,TGTGCCACCGCGGAGAACACTGAAGCTTTCTTT
-,-,TRBJ2-2,TRBV10-2,12,CASMGNTGELFF,TGCGCCAGCATGGGCAATACCGGGGAGCTGTTTTTT
-,-,TRBJ2-1,TRBV28,13,CASTGDENHEQFF,TGTGCCAGCACGGGGGACGAAAACCATGAGCAGTTCTTC
-,TRBD2,TRBJ2-7,TRBV19,16,CASSPGLAGGHYEQYF,TGTGCCAGTAGCCCGGGACTAGCGGGAGGCCACTACGAGCAGTACTTC
few,-,TRBJ2-2,TRBV19,16,CASSIFPSEAAGELFF,TGTGCCAGTAGTATATTTCCTAGTGAGGCCGCCGGGGAGCTGTTTTTT
-,TRBD1,TRBJ1-2,TRBV28,14,CASSSGQGNYGYTF,TGTGCCAGCAGTTCGGGACAGGGGAACTATGGCTACACCTTC
-,-,TRBJ2-3,TRBV5-1,15,CASSSSVESTDTQYF,TGCGCCAGCAGCTCTAGCGTTGAAAGCACAGATACGCAGTATTTT
-,-,TRBJ1-2,TRBV27,15,CASSLVRHHGGGYTF,TGTGCCAGCAGTTTAGTCCGCCACCATGGGGGGGGCTACACCTTC
-,-,TRBJ2-7,TRBV5-1,13,CASSSGHLYEQYF,TGCGCCAGCAGCTCGGGACATCTCTACGAGCAGTACTTC
few,TRBD2,TRBJ2-7,TRBV7-3,14,CASSLTSGSYEQYF,TGTGCCAGCAGCTTGACTAGCGGGAGCTACGAGCAGTACTTC
-,-,TRBJ2-1,TRBV24-1,15,CATSDFGLAQGEQFF,TGTGCCACCAGTGATTTTGGGCTAGCACAGGGTGAGCAGTTCTTC
-,TRBD2,TRBJ2-7,TRBV19,15,CASSIVAGGPYEQYF,TGTGCCAGTAGTATAGTAGCGGGAGGGCCGTACGAGCAGTACTTC
-,TRBD2,TRBJ2-7,TRBV28,16,CASSSATSGNSYEQYF,TGTGCCAGCAGTTCGGCGACTAGCGGGAACTCCTACGAGCAGTACTTC
once,TRBD2,TRBJ2-1,TRBV19,14,CASSIRGRVDEQFF,TGTGCCAGTAGTATTCGCGGGAGGGTCGATGAGCAGTTCTTC
few,-,TRBJ2-1,TRBV10-2,12,CATLWGHNEQFF,TGCGCCACGCTATGGGGGCACAATGAGCAGTTCTTC
few,-,TRBJ1-4,TRBV15,16,CATSTPRGKANEKLFF,TGTGCCACCAGCACCCCCCGCGGGAAGGCTAATGAAAAACTGTTTTTT
-,TRBD2,TRBJ2-3,TRBV6-2/TRBV6-3,21,CASSYASVASGSVPDTDTQYF,TGTGCCAGCAGTTACGCCTCGGTGGCTAGCGGGAGCGTTCCGGACACAGATACGCAGTATTTT
-,-,TRBJ2-1,TRBV24-1,14,CATSDLAHVSEQFF,TGTGCCACCAGTGATTTAGCGCACGTGAGCGAGCAGTTCTTC
once,-,TRBJ2-7,TRBV2,13,CASSRQVNYEQYF,TGTGCCAGCAGTAGACAGGTAAACTACGAGCAGTACTTC
-,TRBD1,TRBJ2-2,TRBV7-6,19,CASTVPHRDRGPRTGELFF,TGTGCCAGCACCGTACCTCACCGGGACAGGGGACCTCGTACCGGGGAGCTGTTTTTT
-,-,TRBJ2-5,TRBV12-3/TRBV12-4,12,CASSPDIWTQYF,TGTGCCAGCAGCCCAGACATCTGGACCCAGTACTTC
-,-,TRBJ1-1,TRBV12-5,13,CASGRVMNTEAFF,TGTGCTAGTGGTCGAGTGATGAACACTGAAGCTTTCTTT
-,TRBD1,TRBJ1-4,TRBV10-3,15,CAISPGQFLNEKLFF,TGTGCCATCAGTCCGGGACAGTTTCTTAATGAAAAACTGTTTTTT
-,-,TRBJ2-2,TRBV5-1,15,CASSLFEDSPGELFF,TGCGCCAGCAGCTTGTTCGAGGACTCGCCCGGGGAGCTGTTTTTT
-,-,TRBJ1-3,TRBV19,14,CASSSTGTGNTIYF,TGTGCCAGTAGTAGCACAGGGACTGGAAACACCATATATTTT
few,TRBD2,TRBJ2-3,TRBV10-1,17,CASSPGLAGEGTDTQYF,TGCGCCAGCAGCCCGGGACTAGCGGGAGAAGGCACAGATACGCAGTATTTT
once,-,TRBJ1-1,TRBV15,15,CATSSAGRMNTEAFF,TGTGCCACCAGCAGCGCAGGGAGGATGAACACTGAAGCTTTCTTT
many,TRBD2,TRBJ2-5,TRBV2,17,CASSGTSGLGGQETQYF,TGTGCCAGCAGTGGGACTAGCGGGTTGGGGGGACAAGAGACCCAGTACTTC
once,-,TRBJ1-6,TRBV11-3,19,CASSLDPPGGGVYNSPLHF,TGTGCCAGCAGCTTAGACCCTCCTGGGGGAGGGGTATATAATTCACCCCTCCACTTT
-,-,TRBJ1-3,TRBV19,16,CASSAGLLSSGNTIYF,TGTGCCAGTAGTGCGGGACTGCTGAGCTCTGGAAACACCATATATTTT
-,-,TRBJ1-1,TRBV29-1,15,CSVERQAHMNTEAFF,TGCAGCGTTGAAAGGCAGGCCCACATGAACACTGAAGCTTTCTTT
-,-,TRBJ2-5,TRBV5-4,13,CASSLGAQETQYF,TGTGCCAGCAGCTTGGGGGCTCAAGAGACCCAGTACTTC
once,-,TRBJ1-2,TRBV28,14,CASSPPGQTYGYTF,TGTGCCAGCAGCCCCCCAGGACAGACTTATGGCTACACCTTC
-,TRBD2,TRBJ2-7,TRBV30,15,CAWSGRAGTFYEQYF,TGTGCCTGGAGTGGGAGAGCGGGGACCTTTTACGAGCAGTACTTC
-,-,TRBJ2-1,TRBV7-7,15,CASSLVGGTQNEQFF,TGTGCTAGCAGCTTAGTGGGTGGGACACAGAATGAGCAGTTCTTC
-,-,TRBJ2-5,TRBV4-1,18,CASSQEALRLSPQETQYF,TGCGCCAGCAGCCAAGAAGCCCTGCGACTAAGCCCCCAAGAGACCCAGTACTTC
-,-,TRBJ1-4,TRBV19,14,CASTLPATNEKLFF,TGTGCCAGTACTCTACCTGCAACTAATGAAAAACTGTTTTTT
-,TRBD1,TRBJ1-1,TRBV30,18,CAWSQGQGTWGVATEAFF,TGTGCCTGGAGTCAGGGACAGGGGACTTGGGGAGTGGCCACTGAAGCTTTCTTT
once,-,TRBJ1-5,TRBV6-5,15,CASSSRTGLNQPQHF,TGTGCCAGCAGTTCTCGTACAGGGCTCAATCAGCCCCAGCATTTT
-,TRBD1,TRBJ2-7,TRBV9,15,CASSAASTGSYEQYF,TGTGCCAGCAGCGCCGCTTCGACAGGGTCCTACGAGCAGTACTTC
-,TRBD1,TRBJ1-2,TRBV28,16,CASSLTNRGTGRGYTF,TGTGCCAGCAGTTTAACTAATCGGGGGACAGGGCGAGGCTACACCTTC
once,TRBD1,TRBJ2-2,TRBV15,14,CATSRDIGGRELFF,TGTGCCACCAGCAGAGATATAGGGGGCCGGGAGCTGTTTTTT
once,-,TRBJ1-1,TRBV2,14,CASSDQGGNTEAFF,TGTGCCAGCAGTGATCAGGGTGGGAACACTGAAGCTTTCTTT
once,TRBD1,TRBJ1-2,TRBV19,14,CASSGTGINYGYTF,TGTGCCAGTAGTGGGACAGGGATTAACTATGGCTACACCTTC
-,TRBD2,TRBJ2-2,TRBV19,15,CASSILAGDAGELFF,TGTGCCAGTAGTATTTTAGCGGGAGACGCCGGGGAGCTGTTTTTT
-,-,TRBJ1-1,TRBV10-1,12,CASSGTETEAFF,TGCGCCAGCAGTGGGACAGAAACTGAAGCTTTCTTT
-,-,TRBJ1-5,TRBV23-1,17,CASSQSARGIYNQPQHF,TGCGCCAGCAGTCAATCCGCTAGGGGGATTTACAATCAGCCCCAGCATTTT
-,TRBD2,TRBJ2-7,TRBV5-1,15,CASSGLAGGSGKQYF,TGCGCCAGCAGCGGATTAGCGGGAGGGTCTGGGAAGCAGTACTTC
-,-,TRBJ2-1,TRBV3-1/TRBV3-2,15,CASSQKGSGLNEQFF,TGTGCCAGCAGCCAAAAAGGAAGCGGGCTTAATGAGCAGTTCTTC
-,-,TRBJ2-1,TRBV6-9,15,CASSYRDNLYNEQFF,TGTGCCAGCAGTTACCGGGACAACCTCTACAATGAGCAGTTCTTC
-,-,TRBJ2-1,TRBV27,16,CASRDFAGFGYNEQFF,TGTGCCAGCCGGGACTTCGCCGGGTTTGGGTACAATGAGCAGTTCTTC
-,-,TRBJ1-2,TRBV7-6,16,CASSDRQAGSNYGYTF,TGTGCCAGCAGCGACCGACAGGCCGGGTCTAACTATGGCTACACCTTC